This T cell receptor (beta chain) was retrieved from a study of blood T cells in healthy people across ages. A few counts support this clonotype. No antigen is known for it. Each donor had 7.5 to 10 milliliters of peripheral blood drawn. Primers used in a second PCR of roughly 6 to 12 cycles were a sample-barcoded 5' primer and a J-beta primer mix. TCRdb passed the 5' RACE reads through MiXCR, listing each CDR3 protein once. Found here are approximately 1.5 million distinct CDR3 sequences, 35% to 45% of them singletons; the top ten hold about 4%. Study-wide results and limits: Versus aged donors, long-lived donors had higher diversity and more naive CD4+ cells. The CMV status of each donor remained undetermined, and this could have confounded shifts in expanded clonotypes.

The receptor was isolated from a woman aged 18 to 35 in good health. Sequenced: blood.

CDR3 bases: TGTGCCAGCAGCCAAGATAGAGGACCCCCGGTGGATACGCAGTATTTT. Translated: CASSQDRGPPVDTQYF. This chain joins TRBV4-2 and TRBJ2-3; D gene ambiguous. CDR3 size: 16 residues. Germline values: CDR1 LGHNA, CDR2 YNFKEQ. Trimming stripped 0 bases from V and 6 bases from J, with 16 bases between.